The clone carrying this T cell receptor beta chain was detected only once. These data belong to a study of CD8 T cells in Susac syndrome. Isolation of CD8+ and CD4+ T cells was performed negatively, whereas enrichment of TEMRA cells was done by FACS. CDR1 is SGHDT, CDR2 YYEEEE, per germline. The CDR3 runs to 15 residues. The V gene lost 1 base and the J gene lost 0 bases, with 5 bases spanning the gap. RNA was extracted with the RNeasy kit, and a quantity of roughly 0.45 to 1 ug was reverse transcribed using random hexamers. A single record per CDR3 protein comes from TCRdb applying MiXCR to the immunoSEQ multiplex PCR reads. The sample includes 180,000 or so distinct CDR3 sequences, 95% of them seen just once.

The chain has TRBV5-6 and TRBJ2-6, with D unresolved. This sequence originates from a human donor with multiple sclerosis. The sequencing input was CD4+ T cells from PBMCs. CDR3 residues: CASSLSISGANVLTF. Written as DNA, the CDR3 is TGTGCCAGCAGCTTGTCGATCTCTGGGGCCAACGTCCTGACTTTC.